One and the same sample provided the 9 T cell receptor beta chains below, sequenced in a study of T cells in tuberculosis. Libraries were prepared by immunoSEQ multiplex PCR; TCRdb keeps only in-frame clonotypes and omits some of them. The sample contains about 34,000 clones, about 89% of which appear only once. Sequenced sample: PBMCs. These TCRs come from a donor aged 5-35 years with latent tuberculosis or without tuberculosis infection.

The chain has TRBV6-6 and TRBJ1-2; 11 positions match TRBD1. Germline trimming cut 5 bases from V and 7 bases from J; bases unmatched to any gene: 9. CDR3 length: 15 amino acids. The germline gives CDR1 MNHNY, CDR2 SVGAGI (reference sequence). The CDR3 loop is CASSPRDRGSRGYTF. CDR3 nucleotides: TGTGCCAGCAGTCCGAGGGACAGGGGGTCTCGTGGCTACACCTTC.

The gene calls are TRBV27 and TRBJ2-7; D is perhaps TRBD1 (6 bases). Trimming left V 6 bases short and J 2 bases short, with 14 bases between. Germline CDR1 is MNHEY and CDR2 is SMNVEV (reference sequence). The CDR3 has 14 amino acids. The CDR3 sequence: CASSLIGQTYEQYF. The CDR3 nucleotides read TGTGCCAGCAGCCTCATAGGACAGACCTACGAGCAGTACTTC.

This rearrangement joins TRBV7-9 to TRBJ1-4; D unresolved. The V and J ends lost 5 bases and 4 bases respectively, with 14 bases between them. The CDR3 is made up of 15 amino acids. The germline gives CDR1 SEHNR, CDR2 FQNEAQ (reference sequence). Here the CDR3 reads CASSPRTSYNEKLFF. The CDR3 DNA sequence: TGTGCCAGCAGCCCCCGAACAAGTTATAATGAAAAACTGTTTTTT.

The rearrangement joins TRBV25-1 to TRBJ1-1; D is unclear. The CDR3 is 17 residues long. With 3 bases removed from V and 4 bases from J, the gap between germline ends came to 21 bases. Germline V gene data show CDR1 as MGHDK and CDR2 as SYGVNS. DNA of the CDR3: TGTGCCAGCAGTGACGGGGATGGTGGATCTTGGGGCACTGAAGCTTTCTTT. It yields the protein CASSDGDGGSWGTEAFF.

The gene calls are TRBV4-3 and TRBJ2-7; 7 nucleotides line up with TRBD1. Unmatched junction bases numbered 4, after V lost 2 bases and J lost 6 bases. CDR1 and CDR2 from the germline V gene are LGHNA and YSLEER. This CDR3 is built from 13 residues. CDR3 in amino acids: CASSQTDRVEQYF. The DNA of the CDR3 is TGCGCCAGCAGCCAAACCGACAGGGTCGAGCAGTACTTC.

This clone occurred a few times. The V call is TRBV14, the J call TRBJ2-2; 9 bases are shared with TRBD1. The ends lost 5 bases at V and 6 bases at J; junction bases unmatched: 4. Germline V lookup: CDR1 SGHDN, CDR2 FVKESK. The CDR3 runs 14 residues. The CDR3 loop reads CASSYRGRAGELFF. CDR3 bases: TGTGCCAGCAGCTACAGGGGGCGCGCCGGGGAGCTGTTTTTT.

V gene TRBV7-9 combines with J gene TRBJ2-5, with D tentatively TRBD1 (6 bases). The V gene lost 6 bases and the J gene lost 0 bases, with 17 bases spanning the gap. Germline loops: CDR1 SEHNR, CDR2 FQNEAQ (reference sequence). This CDR3 is 16 amino acids long. The CDR3 DNA reads as TGTGCCAGCAGTTACGAGGGGACACCCGACCAAGAGACCCAGTACTTC. It is translated as CASSYEGTPDQETQYF. The variable domain in full, with the rest retrieved from reference TRBV7-9 and TRBJ2-5, is DTGVSQNPRHKITKRGQNVTFRCDPISEHNRLYWYRQTLGQGPEFLTYFQNEAQLEKSRLLSDRFSAERPKGSFSTLEIQRTEQGDSAMYLCASSYEGTPDQETQYFGPGTRLLVL.

This clone was seen a handful of times. The chain recombines TRBV25-1 with TRBJ2-7; 13 bases match TRBD2. Trimming took 6 bases from V and 4 from J; bases not matched to a gene: 6. Germline loops: CDR1 MGHDK, CDR2 SYGVNS. There are 15 residues in the CDR3. As DNA, the CDR3 is TGTGCCAGCAGACCGACTAGCGGGGGGCGGTACGAGCAGTACTTC. This gives the protein CASRPTSGGRYEQYF.

The chain combines TRBV28 with TRBJ2-5, with 10 bases identical to TRBD2. Germline CDR1 is MDHEN and CDR2 is SYDVKM. The trim removed 3 bases at V and 4 bases at J, leaving 8 bases unmatched. The CDR3 is 16 residues long. The CDR3, as DNA: TGTGCCAGCAGTTTCCGGCTAGCGGGAGAAGGAGAGACCCAGTACTTC. This encodes CASSFRLAGEGETQYF.